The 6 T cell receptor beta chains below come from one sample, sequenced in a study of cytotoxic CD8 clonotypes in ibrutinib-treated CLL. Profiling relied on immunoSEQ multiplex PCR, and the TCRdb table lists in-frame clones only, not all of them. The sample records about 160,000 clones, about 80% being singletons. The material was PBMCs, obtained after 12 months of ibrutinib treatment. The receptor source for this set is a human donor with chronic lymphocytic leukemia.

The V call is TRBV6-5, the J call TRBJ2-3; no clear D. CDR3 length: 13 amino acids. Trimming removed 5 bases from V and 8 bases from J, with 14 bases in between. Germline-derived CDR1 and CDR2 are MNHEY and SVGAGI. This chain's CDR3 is CASSAPHPGTQYF. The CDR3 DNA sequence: TGTGCCAGCAGTGCCCCGCACCCGGGTACGCAGTATTTT.

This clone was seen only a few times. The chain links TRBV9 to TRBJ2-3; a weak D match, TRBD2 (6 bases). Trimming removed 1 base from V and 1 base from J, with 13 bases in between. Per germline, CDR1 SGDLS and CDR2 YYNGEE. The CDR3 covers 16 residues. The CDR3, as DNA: TGTGCCAGCAGCGTACGAAGTAGCGGACGCACAGATACGCAGTATTTT. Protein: CASSVRSSGRTDTQYF.

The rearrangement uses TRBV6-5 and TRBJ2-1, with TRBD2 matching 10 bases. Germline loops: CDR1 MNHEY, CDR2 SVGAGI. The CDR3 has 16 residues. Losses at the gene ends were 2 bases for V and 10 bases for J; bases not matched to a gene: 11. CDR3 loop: CASSYSPLAGVHEQFF. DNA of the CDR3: TGTGCCAGCAGTTACAGCCCTCTAGCGGGGGTTCACGAGCAGTTCTTC.

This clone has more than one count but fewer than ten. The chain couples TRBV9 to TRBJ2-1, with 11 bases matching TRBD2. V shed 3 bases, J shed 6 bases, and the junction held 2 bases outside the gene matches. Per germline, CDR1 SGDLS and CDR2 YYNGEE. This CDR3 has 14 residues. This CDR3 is CASSATSGVNEQFF. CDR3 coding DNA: TGTGCCAGCAGCGCGACTAGCGGGGTCAATGAGCAGTTCTTC. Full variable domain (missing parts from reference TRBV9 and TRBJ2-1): DSGVTQTPKHLITATGQRVTLRCSPRSGDLSVYWYQQSLDQGLQFLIQYYNGEERAKGNILERFSAQQFPDLHSELNLSSLELGDSALYFCASSATSGVNEQFFGPGTRLTVL.

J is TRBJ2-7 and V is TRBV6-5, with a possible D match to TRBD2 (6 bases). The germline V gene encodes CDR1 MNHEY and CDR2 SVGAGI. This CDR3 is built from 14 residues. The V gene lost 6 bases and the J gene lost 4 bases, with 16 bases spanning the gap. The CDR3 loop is CASSVTGTRYEQYF. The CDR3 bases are TGTGCCAGCAGCGTAACCGGGACTCGATACGAGCAGTACTTC.

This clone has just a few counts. The CDR3 bases are TGTGCCAGCAGTTACGCGGGGTCGGGTGAAAAACTGTTTTTT. Its protein product is CASSYAGSGEKLFF. The rearrangement joins TRBV6-5 to TRBJ1-4, with D hard to call. The CDR3 sequence is 14 residues long. Germline values: CDR1 MNHEY, CDR2 SVGAGI. Trimming took off 2 bases at V and 7 bases at J, with 11 bases between the two ends.